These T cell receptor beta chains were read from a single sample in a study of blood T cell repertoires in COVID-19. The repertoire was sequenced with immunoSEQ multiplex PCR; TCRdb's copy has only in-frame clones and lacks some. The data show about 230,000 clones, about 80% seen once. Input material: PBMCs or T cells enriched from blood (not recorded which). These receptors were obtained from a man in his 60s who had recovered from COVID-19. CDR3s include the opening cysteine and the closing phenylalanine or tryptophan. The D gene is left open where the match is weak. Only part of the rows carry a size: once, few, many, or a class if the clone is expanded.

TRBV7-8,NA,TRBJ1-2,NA,TGTGCCAGCAGCCCCGAGACATGGCCTGGCTACACCTTC,CASSPETWPGYTF
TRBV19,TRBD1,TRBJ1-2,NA,TGTGCCAGTAGTACATCAGGGGGAAGATACTATGGCTACACCTTC,CASSTSGGRYYGYTF
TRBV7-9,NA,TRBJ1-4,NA,TGTGCCAGCGGCGGGAATGAAAAACTGTTTTTT,CASGGNEKLFF
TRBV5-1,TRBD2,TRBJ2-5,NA,TGCGCCAGCAGCTTGGCCCCTGCGGGGGGCCAAGAGACCCAGTACTTC,CASSLAPAGGQETQYF
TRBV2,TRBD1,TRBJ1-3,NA,TGTGCCAGCAGTGGCTCTCCCGGGACAGGGGGTGGAAACACCATATATTTT,CASSGSPGTGGGNTIYF
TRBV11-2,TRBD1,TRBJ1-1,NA,TGTGCCAGCAGCTTATTGTCAGGGGGCACTGAAGCTTTCTTT,CASSLLSGGTEAFF
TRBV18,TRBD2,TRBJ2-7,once,TGTGCCAGCTCACCTACCGGACTAGCGGGGCAGGACGAGCAGTACTTC,CASSPTGLAGQDEQYF
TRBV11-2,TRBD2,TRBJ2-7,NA,TGTGCCAGCAGCTTAGATATAAGCGGGGGGTGGTACGAGCAGTACTTC,CASSLDISGGWYEQYF
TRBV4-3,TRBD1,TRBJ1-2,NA,TGCGCCAGCAGCACGGACAGGGCGCGGGGCTACACCTTC,CASSTDRARGYTF
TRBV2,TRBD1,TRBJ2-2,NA,TGTGCCAGCATGAGGGACAGGGCGGCGATCGGGGAGCTGTTTTTT,CASMRDRAAIGELFF
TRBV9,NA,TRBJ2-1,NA,TGTGCCAGCAGCGTAGATGGGCAGGGTAGGAATGAGCAGTTCTTC,CASSVDGQGRNEQFF
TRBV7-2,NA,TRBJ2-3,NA,TGTGCCAGCACCAGAACTAGCCCGTGGGATACGCAGTATTTT,CASTRTSPWDTQYF
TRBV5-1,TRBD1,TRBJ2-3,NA,TGCGCCAGCAGCCCGGACAGGATCACAGATACGCAGTATTTT,CASSPDRITDTQYF
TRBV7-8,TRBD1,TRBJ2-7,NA,TGTGCCAGCAGCCCGGGACAGTTTAACTCCTACGAGCAGTACTTC,CASSPGQFNSYEQYF
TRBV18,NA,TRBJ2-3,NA,TGTGCCAGCTCACCATCCGGAGATACGCAGTATTTT,CASSPSGDTQYF
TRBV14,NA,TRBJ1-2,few,TGTGCCAGCAGCCAAGATCGACGGGGGGGTAACTATGGCTACACCTTC,CASSQDRRGGNYGYTF
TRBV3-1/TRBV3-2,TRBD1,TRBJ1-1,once,TGTGCCAGCAGGGCGACCCCCCAGGGGGGTGGTGAAGCTTTCTTT,CASRATPQGGGEAFF
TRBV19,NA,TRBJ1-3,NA,TGTGCCAGTACCGAATCGGGGGGTTACTCCTCTGGAAACACCATATATTTT,CASTESGGYSSGNTIYF